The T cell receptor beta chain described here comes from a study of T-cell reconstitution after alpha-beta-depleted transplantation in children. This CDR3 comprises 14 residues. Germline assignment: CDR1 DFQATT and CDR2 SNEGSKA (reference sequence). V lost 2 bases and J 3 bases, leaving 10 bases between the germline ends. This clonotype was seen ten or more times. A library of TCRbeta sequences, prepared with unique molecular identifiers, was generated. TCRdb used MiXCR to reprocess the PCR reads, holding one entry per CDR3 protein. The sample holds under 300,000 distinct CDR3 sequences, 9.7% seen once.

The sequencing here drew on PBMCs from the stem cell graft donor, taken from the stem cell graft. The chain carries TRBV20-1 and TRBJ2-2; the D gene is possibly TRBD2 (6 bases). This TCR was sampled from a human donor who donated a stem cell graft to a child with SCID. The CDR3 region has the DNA TGCAGTGCTAGACCTGGGACTTACACCGGGGAGCTGTTTTTT. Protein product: CSARPGTYTGELFF.